The source of this T cell receptor (beta chain) is a study of post-analysis software for immune sequencing data (dated by TCRdb to between 2015 and 2017). Looking at the study overall: Disease courses on record covered relapsing-remitting, secondary progressive and progressive-relapsing multiple sclerosis, though some patients had no subtype annotation. A subset of samples was prepared in parallel using single-end sample barcoding, then pooled and co-amplified after Illumina adapter ligation. The patient repertoires were set against 10 to 11 previously published healthy control repertoires from donors whose ages ranged from about 6 to 27 years.

The library relied on PCR. TCRdb shows the sequencer as Illumina HiSeq 2500. To reduce PCR and sequencing biases, unique molecular identifiers were incorporated into the TCR beta cDNA libraries. Every 1 to 10 million input T cells yielded 500,000 or so cDNA molecules, meaning each molecule approximated one T cell. The patient libraries were prepared and sequenced using the same protocol as the earlier healthy control dataset. Samples belonging to the same batch were prepared together, multiplexed and sequenced on a shared HiSeq lane. The authors' analysis ran thus. MIGEC was used to process the raw barcoded reads, and molecular identifier groups with only a single read were discarded before consensus assembly and CDR3 extraction. VDJtools was used for post-analysis of the clonotype tables, and diversity was normalized by down-sampling every dataset to the size of the smallest sample. In repertoire overlap clustering, CDR3 amino acid sequences, but not nucleotide sequences, were matched to correct batch-related cross-sample contamination. TCRdb ran its own pipeline on the public reads, namely fastp trimming at Q25 and MiXCR clone calling, and kept in-frame beta chains. Every CDR3 protein is listed once, alongside the most common genes and DNA of its rows. None of the V and J calls come from the authors' own analysis; TCRdb made them. This sample is represented by 550,000 to 700,000 distinct CDR3 sequences; 44% of them were singletons. Together, the top ten hold approximately 1.7% of the sample.

Of note for this clonotype: This clone's antigen is unknown. No base quality values were provided; no much bigger clone lies one nucleotide off.

Here is what the overall study found, with its caveats: Direct clustering with F measure showed strong co-clustering of samples prepared in the same batch, prompting a batch-effect correction. The multiple sclerosis patient group was slightly younger than the control group. Multiple sclerosis patients had significantly lower normalized Chao1 diversity than controls, a result that suggests substantial peripheral T-cell clonal expansion.

To demonstrate the VDJtools post-analysis software, TCR beta repertoires were profiled from the peripheral blood of some 12 young patients with multiple sclerosis. Multiple sclerosis patients were children and adolescents aged about 6 to 15 years. The material sequenced was blood. The receptor was isolated from a girl aged 5-17 years with multiple sclerosis.

The nucleotides are TGTGCCAGCAGCCCCTCTTCTAGCGGGAATCGGGAGCAGTTCTTC. It codes for CASSPSSSGNREQFF. This chain is built from TRBV12-3 or TRBV12-4 and TRBJ2-1, with TRBD2 identical over 9 junction bases. The CDR3 goes from the cysteine to the phenylalanine over 15 residues. Only the CDR3 DNA is retained, 45 bases long and in frame from the first base. After removal of 6 bases from V and 10 bases from J, the junction retains 13 bases not matched to a gene.